The rows below give T cell receptor beta chains drawn from one sample of a study of shared clonotypes between healthy human individuals. Profiled with immunoSEQ multiplex PCR; TCRdb holds only in-frame clones, not every one. This table has approximately 1.4 million clones, around 98% appearing once. Material: naive CD4+ T cells sorted from blood. The receptor set was obtained from a man aged 25 to 45 in good health. CDR3s include the opening cysteine and the closing phenylalanine or tryptophan. A D gene is named only where the DNA matches it firmly. Not all rows give a size; the values are once, few, many and, for expanded clones, a class.

D: -
V: TRBV25-1
length: 15
J: TRBJ2-2
size: -
DNA: TGTGCCAGCAGTCCAAGACCGGTGAACACCGGGGAGCTGTTTTTT
CDR3: CASSPRPVNTGELFF

D: -
V: TRBV14
length: 16
J: TRBJ2-7
size: -
DNA: TGTGCCAGCAGCTCCCACGTGGGCGGGATACCCCTCGAGCAGTACTTC
CDR3: CASSSHVGGIPLEQYF

D: -
V: TRBV7-9
length: 15
J: TRBJ1-1
size: -
DNA: TGTGCCAGTGAGGACCCTTTAGGGCAGAACACTGAAGCTTTCTTT
CDR3: CASEDPLGQNTEAFF

D: TRBD1
V: TRBV6-1
length: 16
J: TRBJ1-5
size: -
DNA: TGTGCCAGCAGTGATCCCGGGACAGGTTATTTGCAGCCCCAGCATTTT
CDR3: CASSDPGTGYLQPQHF

D: TRBD2
V: TRBV5-4
length: 18
J: TRBJ2-1
size: -
DNA: TGTGCCAGCAGCGCTAAGGGACTAGCAGATCTCTCCTACAATGAGCAGTTCTTC
CDR3: CASSAKGLADLSYNEQFF

D: -
V: TRBV7-3
length: 12
J: TRBJ2-1
size: -
DNA: TGTGCCAGCAGCTCCCCAGCCGGGACGCAGTTCTTC
CDR3: CASSSPAGTQFF

D: -
V: TRBV29-1
length: 12
J: TRBJ2-3
size: once
DNA: TGCAGCGTTGAAAAGAGTGCAGATACGCAGTATTTT
CDR3: CSVEKSADTQYF

D: -
V: TRBV27
length: 17
J: TRBJ2-6
size: -
DNA: TGTGCCAGCAGTTCCCTGGTCACAGCCCCCCTAGCCAACGTCCTGACTTTC
CDR3: CASSSLVTAPLANVLTF

D: -
V: TRBV9
length: 14
J: TRBJ1-4
size: -
DNA: TGTGCCAGCAGCGTAGGGCCTAGGAGCGAAAAACTGTTTTTT
CDR3: CASSVGPRSEKLFF

D: TRBD1
V: TRBV7-9
length: 14
J: TRBJ1-1
size: -
DNA: TGTGCCAGCAGCTATCTTACAGGGGACACTGAAGCTTTCTTT
CDR3: CASSYLTGDTEAFF

D: TRBD2
V: TRBV7-9
length: 15
J: TRBJ2-1
size: -
DNA: TGTGCCAGCAGCTTTGCGGGAGGGCTCAACAATGAGCAGTTCTTC
CDR3: CASSFAGGLNNEQFF

D: -
V: TRBV28
length: 15
J: TRBJ1-1
size: -
DNA: TGTGCCAGCAGTCCCACTCAGGGGATGAACACTGAAGCTTTCTTT
CDR3: CASSPTQGMNTEAFF

D: TRBD2
V: TRBV28
length: 20
J: TRBJ2-6
size: -
DNA: TGTGCCAGCAGTTCCCCAGGTGGGAGGGAGAAGGGCTCTGGGGCCAACGTCCTGACTTTC
CDR3: CASSSPGGREKGSGANVLTF

D: -
V: TRBV7-9
length: 12
J: TRBJ1-5
size: -
DNA: TGTGCCAGCAGCTTCCTTAATCAGCCCCAGCATTTT
CDR3: CASSFLNQPQHF

D: -
V: TRBV5-1
length: 17
J: TRBJ1-1
size: -
DNA: TGCGCCAGCAGCTTAGTCCGGGACGCGGGAGGGAACACTGAAGCTTTCTTT
CDR3: CASSLVRDAGGNTEAFF

D: -
V: TRBV27
length: 15
J: TRBJ2-7
size: -
DNA: TGTGCCAGCAGTAGAAACGGGCCCTTTTTGGTGGAGCAGTACTTC
CDR3: CASSRNGPFLVEQYF

D: TRBD2
V: TRBV9
length: 15
J: TRBJ2-3
size: once
DNA: TGTGCCAGCAGCGTAGGGACTAGGGGCCCAGATACGCAGTATTTT
CDR3: CASSVGTRGPDTQYF

D: TRBD1
V: TRBV5-4
length: 15
J: TRBJ2-1
size: -
DNA: TGTGCCAGCAGCCTATCCGGGACAGGTGGCAATGAGCAGTTCTTC
CDR3: CASSLSGTGGNEQFF

D: -
V: TRBV27
length: 14
J: TRBJ2-7
size: -
DNA: TGTGCCAGCAGTTTATCAAAGGGAACAGACGAGCAGTACTTC
CDR3: CASSLSKGTDEQYF

D: -
V: TRBV25-1
length: 13
J: TRBJ2-7
size: -
DNA: TGTGCCAGCAGTGAATTCGGGAGTCACGAGCAGTACTTC
CDR3: CASSEFGSHEQYF

D: -
V: TRBV5-6
length: 16
J: TRBJ2-5
size: -
DNA: TGTGCCAGCAGCTTGGAGAGGACGCGGCCGGAAGAGACCCAGTACTTC
CDR3: CASSLERTRPEETQYF

D: TRBD2
V: TRBV28
length: 13
J: TRBJ2-7
size: -
DNA: TGTGCCAGCATAAGCGGGACTACCTACGAGCAGTACTTC
CDR3: CASISGTTYEQYF

D: -
V: TRBV7-3
length: 19
J: TRBJ2-3
size: -
DNA: TGTGCCAGCAGCTTAGGGGGGGCGAGACCCTACTCCCACACAGATACGCAGTATTTT
CDR3: CASSLGGARPYSHTDTQYF

D: TRBD2
V: TRBV25-1
length: 14
J: TRBJ2-1
size: -
DNA: TGTGCCAGCAGTGATCTGGTAGCGGGAAGTGAGCAGTTCTTC
CDR3: CASSDLVAGSEQFF

D: -
V: TRBV6-6
length: 16
J: TRBJ1-1
size: -
DNA: TGTGCCAGCAGTTACTCGAAGGGACAAGCCTCTGGGGTAGCTTTCTTT
CDR3: CASSYSKGQASGVAFF

D: -
V: TRBV11-2
length: 15
J: TRBJ2-5
size: -
DNA: TGTGCCAGCAGCTTTAAGGGGGTGACGACGGAGACCCAGTACTTC
CDR3: CASSFKGVTTETQYF

D: -
V: TRBV19
length: 13
J: TRBJ2-2
size: -
DNA: TGTGCCAGTAGTCCCTTAAGGGCCGGGGAGCTGTTTTTT
CDR3: CASSPLRAGELFF

D: -
V: TRBV11-2
length: 14
J: TRBJ1-4
size: -
DNA: TGTGCCAGCAGCTTAGGTCAGGGAGATGAAAAACTGTTTTTT
CDR3: CASSLGQGDEKLFF

D: TRBD1
V: TRBV14
length: 16
J: TRBJ2-5
size: -
DNA: TGTGCCAGCAGCCGACGGACAGGGATGGGCATGGAGACCCAGTACTTC
CDR3: CASSRRTGMGMETQYF

D: -
V: TRBV5-1
length: 15
J: TRBJ2-1
size: -
DNA: TGCGCCAGCAGCTTTTCGGACACAAAGTACAATGAGCAGTTCTTC
CDR3: CASSFSDTKYNEQFF

D: TRBD1
V: TRBV2
length: 13
J: TRBJ2-1
size: -
DNA: TGTGCCAGTAAACAGGGGATTGACAATGAGCAGTTCTTC
CDR3: CASKQGIDNEQFF

D: TRBD2
V: TRBV5-1
length: 15
J: TRBJ2-5
size: -
DNA: TGCGCCAGCAGCTTGGTCCTAGCGGGCCAAGAGACCCAGTACTTC
CDR3: CASSLVLAGQETQYF

D: -
V: TRBV29-1
length: 12
J: TRBJ2-2
size: once
DNA: TGCAGCGTAAATAGGGACACCGGGGAGCTGTTTTTT
CDR3: CSVNRDTGELFF

D: TRBD1
V: TRBV7-2
length: 14
J: TRBJ2-5
size: -
DNA: TGTGCCAGCAGCCCAGACAGGGTGGGCGAGACCCAGTACTTC
CDR3: CASSPDRVGETQYF

D: -
V: TRBV28
length: 15
J: TRBJ2-2
size: -
DNA: TGTGCCAGCAGTTTCGGTGGACAGAACACCGGGGAGCTGTTTTTT
CDR3: CASSFGGQNTGELFF

D: -
V: TRBV4-3
length: 15
J: TRBJ2-1
size: -
DNA: TGCGCCAGCAGCCAATCACAGGGTGGGGCGTGGGAGCAGTTCTTC
CDR3: CASSQSQGGAWEQFF

D: -
V: TRBV11-3
length: 12
J: TRBJ2-5
size: -
DNA: TGTGCCAGCAGCTTCCCGGGGTCGACCCAGTACTTC
CDR3: CASSFPGSTQYF

D: -
V: TRBV5-1
length: 15
J: TRBJ2-1
size: -
DNA: TGCGCCAGCAGCTTGGCCTCGGGTAGCTACAATGAGCAGTTCTTC
CDR3: CASSLASGSYNEQFF

D: -
V: TRBV5-4
length: 15
J: TRBJ1-1
size: -
DNA: TGTGCCAGCAGCTTGGCCGCGGGCATGAACACTGAAGCTTTCTTT
CDR3: CASSLAAGMNTEAFF

D: TRBD2
V: TRBV5-1
length: 18
J: TRBJ2-7
size: -
DNA: TGCGCCAGCAGCTTGGCCCCGGGACTAGCGGGACTAGCCTACGAGCAGTACTTC
CDR3: CASSLAPGLAGLAYEQYF

D: TRBD2
V: TRBV9
length: 14
J: TRBJ2-7
size: -
DNA: TGTGCCAGCAGCCCCACCGGGACTAGCTACGAGCAGTACTTC
CDR3: CASSPTGTSYEQYF

D: TRBD1
V: TRBV5-1
length: 16
J: TRBJ2-7
size: -
DNA: TGCGCCAGCAGCTTGGCCGTCGGGACAGGGACCTACGAGCAGTACTTC
CDR3: CASSLAVGTGTYEQYF

D: -
V: TRBV7-2
length: 14
J: TRBJ2-1
size: -
DNA: TGTGCCAGCAGCTTCTTCCGGGACTCCGGTGAGCAGTTCTTC
CDR3: CASSFFRDSGEQFF

D: -
V: TRBV19
length: 14
J: TRBJ2-2
size: -
DNA: TGTGCCAGTAGTATAGCCGGTCACACCGGGGAGCTGTTTTTT
CDR3: CASSIAGHTGELFF

D: -
V: TRBV30
length: 13
J: TRBJ2-5
size: -
DNA: TGTGCCTGGAGCGGGGGACACGGGGAGACCCAGTACTTC
CDR3: CAWSGGHGETQYF

D: -
V: TRBV28
length: 15
J: TRBJ2-1
size: -
DNA: TGTGCCAGCAGTCAAGGGCTAGCAAAGGATCATGAGCAGTTCTTC
CDR3: CASSQGLAKDHEQFF

D: -
V: TRBV28
length: 14
J: TRBJ2-7
size: -
DNA: TGTGCCAGCAGTTTTCCGGGATCTTACTACGAGCAGTACTTC
CDR3: CASSFPGSYYEQYF

D: -
V: TRBV6-5
length: 14
J: TRBJ1-2
size: -
DNA: TGTGCCAGCAGTTACCTACCCGGGGCCGATGGCTACACCTTC
CDR3: CASSYLPGADGYTF

D: -
V: TRBV28
length: 16
J: TRBJ2-3
size: -
DNA: TGTGCCAGCAGCGGCCCTTTTGCAGATTCCACAGATACGCAGTATTTT
CDR3: CASSGPFADSTDTQYF

D: -
V: TRBV11-1
length: 15
J: TRBJ2-1
size: -
DNA: TGTGCCAGCAGCGTACTAGTTAGGGCTATCAATGAGCAGTTCTTC
CDR3: CASSVLVRAINEQFF

D: TRBD2
V: TRBV18
length: 15
J: TRBJ2-1
size: -
DNA: TGTGCCAGCTCATATAGCGGGGGGAATTACAATGAGCAGTTCTTC
CDR3: CASSYSGGNYNEQFF

D: -
V: TRBV2
length: 13
J: TRBJ2-1
size: -
DNA: TGTGCTGAGGGGGGGAGCTCCTACAATGAGCAGTTCTTC
CDR3: CAEGGSSYNEQFF

D: -
V: TRBV25-1
length: 15
J: TRBJ1-2
size: -
DNA: TGTGCCAGCCACGTGGGGGCAAGTCCTAACTATGGCTACACCTTC
CDR3: CASHVGASPNYGYTF

D: -
V: TRBV2
length: 12
J: TRBJ2-3
size: -
DNA: TGTGCCTCTGGGGGGACTTCGGAAACGCAGTATTTT
CDR3: CASGGTSETQYF

D: TRBD2
V: TRBV28
length: 18
J: TRBJ2-3
size: -
DNA: TGTGCCAGCAGTCCCCCTCCCCGACTAGCGGTTCACACAGATACGCAGTATTTT
CDR3: CASSPPPRLAVHTDTQYF

D: TRBD1
V: TRBV19
length: 14
J: TRBJ2-3
size: -
DNA: TGTGCCAGTAGTATACAGGGGGCGGCAGATACGCAGTATTTT
CDR3: CASSIQGAADTQYF